This T cell receptor beta chain was recovered during a study of T-cell memory formation after mild COVID-19. General study findings and limits: Pre-infection memory contained some responding clones, which suggested that cross-reactive memory had joined.

Each CDR3 protein gets one entry after TCRdb re-called the 5' RACE reads with MiXCR. The sample contains under 110,000 distinct CDR3 sequences, around 15% of which appear only once. This clonotype was seen only a few times. Its matching antigen is unknown. V was clipped by 5 bases and J by 1 base, with 11 bases between them. The CDR3 covers 14 residues. Germline CDR1 SEHNR, CDR2 FQNEAQ (reference sequence). What was sequenced was PBMCs or a T cell subset sorted from them (not recorded which). This TCR was recovered from an adult woman who had mild COVID-19 (a few samples of this study predate the infection). Cell type and time point are not known. The V and J genes are TRBV7-9 and TRBJ1-1; possibly TRBD1 for D (5 bases). The CDR3 loop reads CASSRGDGNTEAFF. Here the CDR3 DNA reads TGTGCCAGCAGCCGAGGGGACGGGAACACTGAAGCTTTCTTT.